The T cell receptor beta chain described here comes from a study of T-cell memory formation after mild COVID-19. Study-wide context: In these data, TCR clusters were largely donor specific.

One entry per CDR3 protein results from TCRdb running MiXCR on the 5' RACE reads. The sample consists of some 64,000 distinct CDR3 sequences, 9% to 9.5% of them appearing once. Study-wide findings and caveats: While clones contracting from day 15 to 85 were balanced between CD4 and CD8, later expanders leaned CD4+.

The V end was cut by 6 bases, the J end by 2 bases, with 19 bases between. CDR1 is MNHEY, CDR2 SVGEGT, per germline. The CDR3 has 16 amino acids. In its sample, this clonotype was seen a few times. The antigen is unknown. This TCR came from a young man who had mild COVID-19 (a few samples of this study predate the infection). Cell type and time point are not known. The chain links TRBV6-2 or TRBV6-3 to TRBJ2-5; D may match TRBD1 or TRBD2 (7 bases each). Material for sequencing was PBMCs or a T cell subset sorted from them (not recorded which). The DNA of the CDR3 is TGTGCCAGCAGCCCTGGGAGGGGGCAGTATCAAGAGACCCAGTACTTC. Encoded protein: CASSPGRGQYQETQYF.